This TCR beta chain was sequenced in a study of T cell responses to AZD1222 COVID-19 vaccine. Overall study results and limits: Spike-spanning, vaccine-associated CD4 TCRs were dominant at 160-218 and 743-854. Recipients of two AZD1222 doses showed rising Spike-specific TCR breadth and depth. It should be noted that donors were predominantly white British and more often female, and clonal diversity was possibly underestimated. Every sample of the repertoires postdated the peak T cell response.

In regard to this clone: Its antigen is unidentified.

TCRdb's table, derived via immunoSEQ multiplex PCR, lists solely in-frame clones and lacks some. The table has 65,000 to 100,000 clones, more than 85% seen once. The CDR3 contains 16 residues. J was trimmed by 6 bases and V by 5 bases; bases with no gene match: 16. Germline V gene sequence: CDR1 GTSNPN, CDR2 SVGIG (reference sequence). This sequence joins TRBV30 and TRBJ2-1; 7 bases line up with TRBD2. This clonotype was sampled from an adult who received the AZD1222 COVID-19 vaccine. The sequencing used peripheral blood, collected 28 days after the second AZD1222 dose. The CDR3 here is CAWGGWEGQKGNEQFF. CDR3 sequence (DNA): TGTGCCTGGGGTGGATGGGAGGGCCAAAAGGGCAATGAGCAGTTCTTC.